The clone carrying this T cell receptor (beta chain) was counted between two and nine times. This entry is derived from a study of cytomegalovirus exposure and HLA in healthy donors. Study at large: A data release that came early held roughly 85 million unique TCRs from HLA-typed donors.

Researchers ran the PCR with 60 Vbeta and 13 Jbeta primers. Sequencing used immunoSEQ multiplex PCR; TCRdb keeps in-frame clones, though not all of them. This table has more than 60,000 clones, around 80% appearing once. What was sequenced was PBMCs. The source of this sequence is a woman aged 30 to 39 in good health and CMV-seronegative.

CDR3 sequence: CASSLPGNTEAFF. CDR3 DNA sequence: TGTGCCAGCAGCTTGCCGGGGAATACTGAAGCTTTCTTT. The V and J genes are TRBV5-4 and TRBJ1-1, with D hard to call. There are 13 residues in the CDR3. Trimming took 1 base from V and 5 from J, leaving 9 bases between them. Per germline, CDR1 SGHNT and CDR2 YYREEE (reference sequence).